The TCR beta chain described here comes from a study of T cell responses to AZD1222 COVID-19 vaccine. To note about this clone: Its antigen remains unidentified.

The CDR3 sequence is 16 residues long. CDR1 is LNHNV and CDR2 is YYDKDF in the germline V gene (reference sequence). Germline trimming cut 5 bases from V and 9 bases from J; bases unmatched to any gene: 15. Study-wide points: Two doses of AZD1222 preceded a rise in Spike-specific TCR breadth and depth. At study baseline, merely five or six AZD1222 recipients were seropositive.

Clones were sequenced by immunoSEQ multiplex PCR, and TCRdb holds only the in-frame ones, with some missing. The table has about 120,000 clones, around 91% seen once. The receptor was isolated from an adult in good health. The input for sequencing was peripheral blood, taken on day 0 of AZD1222 vaccination. V usage is TRBV15 and J usage is TRBJ1-5; 8 bases align to TRBD1. The CDR3 DNA reads TGTGCCACCAGCGCTAGGATAGGGACAGGAATGTTGCCCCAGCATTTT. The encoded protein is CATSARIGTGMLPQHF.